This TCR beta chain was observed in a study of blood T cell repertoires in COVID-19. Data came from immunoSEQ multiplex PCR; TCRdb stores just in-frame clones and leaves some out. The sample has fewer than 50,000 clones; around three quarters are singletons. V dropped 2 bases and J dropped 4; count of bases not matched to a gene: 13. Germline CDR1 is WNHNN and CDR2 is SYGVQD (reference sequence). This CDR3 is 17 amino acids long. The sample consisted of peripheral blood. This rearrangement joins TRBV10-1 to TRBJ1-2; 7 nucleotides agree with TRBD1. The origin of this receptor is an elderly man with active or convalescent COVID-19. CDR3 DNA sequence: TGCGCCAGCAGTGAGCCCAAGGGGGACAGCCACCTCTATGGCTACACCTTC. Translated, it gives CASSEPKGDSHLYGYTF.